Listed here is a single TCR beta chain. Its antigen is unidentified. CDR1 is SGDLS, CDR2 YYNGEE, per germline. After removal of 4 bases from V and 0 bases from J, the junction contained 11 bases not matched to a gene. CDR3 length: 18 residues. The data derive from a study of shared clonotypes between healthy human individuals. About the research overall: In total, the donors were a couple of women and a few men aged 18 to 49. CD4 naive and CD4 memory each took three plates per donor, while CD8 naive took two and CD8 memory one. Study results and caveats: Memory subsets had estimated richness that was generally smaller than that of naive subsets.

CD45RO-negative, CCR7-selected cells formed the naive CD8 fraction, which excluded terminally differentiated effector memory CD45RA+ cells. Donation came from healthy HIV-negative adults that had no recent acute infections or vaccinations. Produced via immunoSEQ multiplex PCR; TCRdb's table is partial and in-frame only. Of around 1.9 million clones in the sample, around 93% were seen once. Sequencing input: naive CD8+ T cells from PBMCs. The TCR was taken from a man younger than 30 in good health. Some clones in this sample may be carry-over from other donors' samples. The chain couples TRBV9 to TRBJ2-1; TRBD2 agrees at 9 bases. The CDR3 DNA sequence: TGTGCCAGCAGCCCCTCCGGGGCGGGAGGGAGCTCCTACAATGAGCAGTTCTTC. As protein: CASSPSGAGGSSYNEQFF.